Below, 19 T cell receptor beta chains from the same sample are listed, as sequenced in a study of identifying expanded T cells in peripheral blood. The table came from immunoSEQ multiplex PCR; TCRdb's copy has only in-frame clones and leaves some out. The table lists tens of thousands of clones, approximately 81% of them singletons, with 4.5% in the top ten. Sequencing used blood. Receptor source: a person aged 18 to 75 in good health.

The rearrangement links TRBV7-9 to TRBJ1-1, with 8 positions matching TRBD1. The trim removed 9 bases at V and 4 bases at J, leaving 1 base unmatched. CDR3 length: 11 amino acids. In germline, CDR1 is SEHNR, CDR2 FQNEAQ (reference sequence). DNA for the CDR3: TGTGCCAGTACAGGGGGCACTGAAGCTTTCTTT. Translation: CASTGGTEAFF.

The rearrangement uses TRBV6-5 and TRBJ1-2; perhaps TRBD1 as D (6 bases). CDR1 and CDR2 (germline): MNHEY, SVGAGI. The CDR3 is 12 residues long. Trimming pared 6 bases from V and 2 bases from J, leaving 7 bases between. CDR3 in DNA: TGTGCCAGCAGAAGGGGGAACTATGGCTACACCTTC. This codes for CASRRGNYGYTF.

V usage is TRBV5-5 and J usage is TRBJ2-4; D is unclear. Trimming left V 4 bases short and J 2 bases short, with 10 bases between. CDR1 and CDR2 from the germline V gene are SGHKS and YYEKEE (reference sequence). CDR3 length equals 14 residues. The CDR3 region is CASSPNPPKNIQYF. CDR3 in DNA: TGTGCCAGCAGCCCTAACCCCCCCAAAAACATTCAGTACTTC.

V and J are TRBV7-6 and TRBJ2-2; D remains ambiguous. Germline V gene sequence: CDR1 SGHVS, CDR2 FNYEAQ. The CDR3 is 13 residues long. V lost 0 bases and J lost 7, with 6 bases in between. The CDR3, as DNA: TGTGCCAGCAGCTTAGCTTCGGGCGGGGAGCTGTTTTTT. Amino acid sequence: CASSLASGGELFF.

J is TRBJ2-3 and V is TRBV6-5, with TRBD1 identical over 8 bases. V was pared by 9 bases and J by 0 bases, with 8 bases of the junction left unmatched. The CDR3 sequence is 15 residues long. CDR1 is MNHEY, CDR2 SVGAGI, per germline. The CDR3 DNA reads as TGTGCCAGTTTCCCGCAGGGGGCTAGCACAGATACGCAGTATTTT. Encoded protein: CASFPQGASTDTQYF.

The sample holds one count of this clone. The chain is built from TRBV7-2 and TRBJ1-1, with D uncertain. The CDR3 has 11 amino acids. The ends were cut back, 1 base at V and 13 bases at J, with 10 bases in the middle. Germline CDR1 and CDR2: SGHTA and FQGNSA. This CDR3 is CASSLVGRGFF. The CDR3 DNA follows: TGTGCCAGCAGCTTAGTAGGTCGGGGTTTCTTT.

V and J are TRBV7-2 and TRBJ2-5; 8 nucleotides line up with TRBD1. The CDR3 has 15 residues. The V and J ends lost 1 base and 6 bases, in that order; junction bases with no gene match: 7. CDR1 is SGHTA, CDR2 FQGNSA, per germline. DNA for the CDR3: TGTGCCAGCAGCTTAGGAGGACAGGGTGGGAAGACCCAGTACTTC. It specifies CASSLGGQGGKTQYF. Supplemented by reference TRBV7-2 and TRBJ2-5, the full variable domain reads GAGVSQSPSNKVTEKGKDVELRCDPISGHTALYWYRQSLGQGLEFLIYFQGNSAPDKSGLPSDRFSAERTGGSVSTLTIQRTQQEDSAVYLCASSLGGQGGKTQYFGPGTRLLVL.

V and J are TRBV30 and TRBJ1-2, with D maybe TRBD1 (6 bases). Trimming took 2 bases from V and 4 from J, leaving 14 bases between them. Germline V gene lookup returns CDR1 GTSNPN and CDR2 SVGIG (reference sequence). The CDR3 has 14 amino acids. CDR3 residues: CAWSRARGSYGYTF. CDR3 in DNA: TGTGCCTGGAGTAGGGCCAGGGGTTCCTATGGCTACACCTTC.

The chain joins TRBV6-5 to TRBJ2-7; the D gene is possibly TRBD2 (5 bases). This CDR3 is 11 amino acids long. The germline V gene has CDR1 MNHEY and CDR2 SVGAGI. Between the trimmed V and J ends, which lost 4 bases and 12 bases, there was a span of 13 bases. The CDR3 protein is CASSSEREMYF. The CDR3 DNA sequence: TGTGCCAGCAGTTCTGAGAGGGAAATGTACTTC.

The V and J genes are TRBV7-3 and TRBJ2-1; D may be TRBD1 or TRBD2 (5 bases each). In germline, CDR1 is SGHTA, CDR2 FQGTGA. The CDR3 sequence is 14 residues long. Deletions cut 4 bases from V and 8 bases from J, with 15 bases between. The CDR3 sequence is CASSSKGRNDEQFF. The CDR3 DNA reads TGTGCCAGCAGCTCAAAGGGACGGAACGATGAGCAGTTCTTC.

This clone was recorded at least ten times. This rearrangement joins TRBV5-6 to TRBJ2-2, with unresolved D. V was shortened by 2 bases and J by 4 bases, with 15 bases between the two germline ends. Germline V gene lookup returns CDR1 SGHDT and CDR2 YYEEEE. The CDR3 totals 16 residues. The CDR3 DNA follows: TGTGCCAGCAGCTTTACCGACCACCCAGCCACCGGGGAGCTGTTTTTT. The encoded protein is CASSFTDHPATGELFF. Using reference TRBV5-6 and TRBJ2-2 for the parts outside the CDR3, the full variable domain is DAGVTQSPTHLIKTRGQQVTLRCSPKSGHDTVSWYQQALGQGPQFIFQYYEEEERQRGNFPDRFSGHQFPNYSSELNVNALLLGDSALYLCASSFTDHPATGELFFGEGSRLTVL.

This chain uses TRBV6-5 with TRBJ2-3, with D maybe TRBD2 (7 bases). The V gene's germline CDR1 is MNHEY and CDR2 SVGAGI. The V end lost 6 bases, the J end lost 6 bases, and 19 bases lay between the germline ends. This CDR3 has 15 residues. This chain's CDR3 is CASRGGANYYDTQYF. CDR3 bases: TGTGCCAGCAGGGGGGGGGCTAATTATTACGATACGCAGTATTTT.

This clone was counted between two and nine times. The V and J genes are TRBV7-9 and TRBJ2-3; 9 nucleotides agree with TRBD1. Germline V gives CDR1 SEHNR, CDR2 FQNEAQ (reference sequence). The CDR3 spans 16 residues. Trimming took 5 bases from V and 1 from J; bases not matched to a gene: 7. CDR3 coding DNA: TGTGCCAGCAGCGGTTATACAGGGGGCGGCACAGATACGCAGTATTTT. Amino acid sequence: CASSGYTGGGTDTQYF. The full variable domain, its missing parts supplied by reference TRBV7-9 and TRBJ2-3, is DTGVSQNPRHKITKRGQNVTFRCDPISEHNRLYWYRQTLGQGPEFLTYFQNEAQLEKSRLLSDRFSAERPKGSFSTLEIQRTEQGDSAMYLCASSGYTGGGTDTQYFGPGTRLTVL.

CDR3 protein: CASSLAGLEKLFF. The CDR3 region has the DNA TGTGCCAGCTCACTAGCGGGGTTGGAAAAACTGTTTTTT. The chain couples TRBV18 to TRBJ1-4; D ambiguous. The V and J ends lost 4 bases and 8 bases respectively, with 11 bases between them. This CDR3 spans 13 amino acids. Germline V gives CDR1 KGHSH, CDR2 LQKENI.

The V and J genes are TRBV11-2 and TRBJ2-7, with 13 bases identical to TRBD2. The CDR3 extends over 17 amino acids. After removal of 4 bases from V and 2 bases from J, the junction contained 8 bases not matched to a gene. Germline CDR1 reads SGHAT; CDR2 reads FQNNGV. CDR3 sequence reads: CASSSTGTSGATYEQYF. The CDR3, as DNA: TGTGCCAGCAGCTCGACCGGGACTAGCGGGGCTACCTACGAGCAGTACTTC.

This clone was picked up one time. The CDR3 region has the DNA TGTGCCTGGAGCGAGACAGGGACGGGGCAGTATTTT. Translated: CAWSETGTGQYF. The chain recombines TRBV30 with TRBJ2-3; 7 positions match TRBD1. This CDR3 is built from 12 residues. Germline CDR1 is GTSNPN and CDR2 is SVGIG (reference sequence). The J segment lost 11 bases and the V segment lost 3 bases, leaving 8 bases of the junction unmatched. The variable domain in full, completed from reference TRBV30 and TRBJ2-3, reads SQTIHQWPATLVQPVGSPLSLECTVEGTSNPNLYWYRQAAGRGLQLLFYSVGIGQISSEVPQNLSASRPQDRQFILSSKKLLLSDSGFYLCAWSETGTGQYFGPGTRLTVL.

This clone was counted a few times. The V and J genes are TRBV7-6 and TRBJ2-3; 7 bases agree with TRBD1. Germline V lookup: CDR1 SGHVS, CDR2 FNYEAQ. Unmatched junction bases numbered 11, after V lost 5 bases and J lost 3 bases. The CDR3 sequence is 16 residues long. CDR3 region: CASSALTGAETDTQYF. The CDR3, as DNA: TGTGCCAGCAGCGCCTTAACAGGGGCGGAGACAGATACGCAGTATTTT.

Points on this clone: One end of the junction is discordant with germline, which a read error may explain. CDR3 sequence (DNA): TGTGCCAGCAGCTTTCCTTTTTCGTTC. The encoded protein is CASSFPFSF. This chain uses TRBV7-9 with TRBJ2-7; D ambiguous. The germline V gene has CDR1 SEHNR and CDR2 FQNEAQ (reference sequence). This CDR3 has 9 amino acids.

The chain employs TRBV5-1 and TRBJ1-3; no definite D call. The V end was cut by 5 bases, the J end by 0 bases, with 6 bases between. Germline CDR1 SGHRS, CDR2 YFSETQ. There are 13 residues in the CDR3. CDR3 sequence (DNA): TGCGCCAGCAGGGGTTACTCTGGAAACACCATATATTTT. As protein: CASRGYSGNTIYF.